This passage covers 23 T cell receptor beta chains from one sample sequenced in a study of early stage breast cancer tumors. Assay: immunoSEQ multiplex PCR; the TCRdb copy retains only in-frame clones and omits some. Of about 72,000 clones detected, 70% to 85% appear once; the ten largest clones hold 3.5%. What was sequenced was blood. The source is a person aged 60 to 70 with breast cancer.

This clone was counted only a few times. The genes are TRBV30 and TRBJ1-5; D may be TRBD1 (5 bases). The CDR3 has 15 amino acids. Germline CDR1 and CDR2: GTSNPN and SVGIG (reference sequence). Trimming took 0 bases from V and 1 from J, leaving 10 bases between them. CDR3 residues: CAWSVQWGSNQPQHF. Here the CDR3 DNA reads TGTGCCTGGAGTGTACAATGGGGGAGCAATCAGCCCCAGCATTTT.

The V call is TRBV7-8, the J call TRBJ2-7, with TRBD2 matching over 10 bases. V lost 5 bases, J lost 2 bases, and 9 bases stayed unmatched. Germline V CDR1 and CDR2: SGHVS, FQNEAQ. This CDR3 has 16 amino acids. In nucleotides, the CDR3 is TGTGCCAGCAGCAGAAGAAGACTAGCGGGCGCCTACGAGCAGTACTTC. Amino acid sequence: CASSRRRLAGAYEQYF.

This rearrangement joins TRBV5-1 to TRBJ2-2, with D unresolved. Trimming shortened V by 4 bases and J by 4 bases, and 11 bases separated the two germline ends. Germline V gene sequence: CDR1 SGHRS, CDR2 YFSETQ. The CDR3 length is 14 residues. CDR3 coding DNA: TGCGCCAGCAGCCAGGTGGTAGGCACCGGGGAGCTGTTTTTT. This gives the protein CASSQVVGTGELFF.

The CDR3 reads CAWRRSGEYEQYF. In DNA, the CDR3 is TGTGCCTGGAGGCGGAGCGGGGAGTACGAGCAGTACTTC. This chain uses TRBV30 with TRBJ2-7; 7 bases are shared with TRBD2. Germline V gene sequence: CDR1 GTSNPN, CDR2 SVGIG (reference sequence). V shed 3 bases, J shed 4 bases, and the junction held 6 bases outside the gene matches. The CDR3 has 13 amino acids. The full variable domain, its missing parts supplied by reference TRBV30 and TRBJ2-7, is SQTIHQWPATLVQPVGSPLSLECTVEGTSNPNLYWYRQAAGRGLQLLFYSVGIGQISSEVPQNLSASRPQDRQFILSSKKLLLSDSGFYLCAWRRSGEYEQYFGPGTRLTVT.

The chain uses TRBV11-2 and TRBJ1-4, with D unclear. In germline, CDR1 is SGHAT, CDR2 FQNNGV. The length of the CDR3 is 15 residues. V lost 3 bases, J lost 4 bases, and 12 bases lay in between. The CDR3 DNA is TGTGCCAGCAGCTTCGGGGTAACTAGTAATGAAAAACTGTTTTTT. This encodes CASSFGVTSNEKLFF. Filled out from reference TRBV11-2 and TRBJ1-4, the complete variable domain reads EAGVAQSPRYKIIEKRQSVAFWCNPISGHATLYWYQQILGQGPKLLIQFQNNGVVDDSQLPKDRFSAERLKGVDSTLKIQPAKLEDSAVYLCASSFGVTSNEKLFFGSGTQLSVL.

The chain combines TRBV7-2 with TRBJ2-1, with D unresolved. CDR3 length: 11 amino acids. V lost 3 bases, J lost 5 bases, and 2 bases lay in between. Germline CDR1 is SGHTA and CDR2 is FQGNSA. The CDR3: CASSLNNEQFF. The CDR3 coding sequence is TGTGCCAGCAGCTTGAACAATGAGCAGTTCTTC.

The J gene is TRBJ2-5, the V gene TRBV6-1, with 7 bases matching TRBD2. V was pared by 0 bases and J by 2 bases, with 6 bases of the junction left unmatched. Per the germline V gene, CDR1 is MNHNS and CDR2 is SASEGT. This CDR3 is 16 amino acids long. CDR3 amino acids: CASSEAAGGLQETQYF. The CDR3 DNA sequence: TGTGCCAGCAGTGAAGCAGCCGGGGGACTACAAGAGACCCAGTACTTC.

The CDR3 reads CASSQFGQGAAEQYF. As DNA, the CDR3 is TGCGCCAGCAGCCAATTCGGACAGGGGGCGGCCGAGCAGTACTTC. The chain employs TRBV4-1 and TRBJ2-7, with 11 bases lining up with TRBD1. Germline V CDR1 and CDR2: MGHRA, YSYEKL. The J segment lost 6 bases and the V segment lost 2 bases, leaving 6 bases of the junction unmatched. The CDR3 spans 15 residues.

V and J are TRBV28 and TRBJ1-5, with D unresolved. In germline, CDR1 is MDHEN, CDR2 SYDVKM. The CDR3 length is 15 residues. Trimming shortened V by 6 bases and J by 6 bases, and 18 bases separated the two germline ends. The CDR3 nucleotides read TGTGCCAGCAGAAGGACGGGAAGGGTAAGTCAGCCCCAGCATTTT. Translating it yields CASRRTGRVSQPQHF.

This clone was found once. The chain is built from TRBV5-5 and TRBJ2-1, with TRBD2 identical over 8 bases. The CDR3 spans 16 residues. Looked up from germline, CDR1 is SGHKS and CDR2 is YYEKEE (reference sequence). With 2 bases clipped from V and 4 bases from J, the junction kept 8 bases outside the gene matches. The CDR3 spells CASSFVSTGGYNEQFF. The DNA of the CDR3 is TGTGCCAGCAGCTTCGTCTCTACGGGAGGGTACAATGAGCAGTTCTTC.

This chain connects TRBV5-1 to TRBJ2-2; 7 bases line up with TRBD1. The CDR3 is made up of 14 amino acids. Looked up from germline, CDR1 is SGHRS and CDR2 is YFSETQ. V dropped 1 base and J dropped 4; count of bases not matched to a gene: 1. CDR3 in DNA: TGCGCCAGCAGCTTGAGACAGGGCACCGGGGAGCTGTTTTTT. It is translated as CASSLRQGTGELFF.

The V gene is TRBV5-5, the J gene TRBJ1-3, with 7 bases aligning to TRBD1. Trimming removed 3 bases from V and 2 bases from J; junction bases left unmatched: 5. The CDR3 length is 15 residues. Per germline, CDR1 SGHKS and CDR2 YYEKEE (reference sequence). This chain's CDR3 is CASSYDRVTGNTIYF. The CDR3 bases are TGTGCCAGCAGCTACGACAGGGTCACTGGAAACACCATATATTTT.

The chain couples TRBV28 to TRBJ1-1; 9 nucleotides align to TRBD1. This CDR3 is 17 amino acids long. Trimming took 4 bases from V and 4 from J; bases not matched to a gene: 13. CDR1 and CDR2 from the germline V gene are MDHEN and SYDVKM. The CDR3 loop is CASSSPLPDRGGTEAFF. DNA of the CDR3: TGTGCCAGCAGTTCTCCTCTCCCGGACAGGGGTGGCACTGAAGCTTTCTTT. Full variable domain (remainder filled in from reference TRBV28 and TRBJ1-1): DVKVTQSSRYLVKRTGEKVFLECVQDMDHENMFWYRQDPGLGLRLIYFSYDVKMKEKGDIPEGYSVSREKKERFSLILESASTNQTSMYLCASSSPLPDRGGTEAFFGQGTRLTVV.

The CDR3 DNA reads TGTGCCAGCAGCTTAGTCGACCACGCTGATACGCAGTATTTT. Encoded protein: CASSLVDHADTQYF. The chain uses TRBV7-6 and TRBJ2-3; D call uncertain. The CDR3 contains 14 residues. Germline CDR1 reads SGHVS; CDR2 reads FNYEAQ. Trimming took off 1 base at V and 6 bases at J, with 11 bases between the two ends.

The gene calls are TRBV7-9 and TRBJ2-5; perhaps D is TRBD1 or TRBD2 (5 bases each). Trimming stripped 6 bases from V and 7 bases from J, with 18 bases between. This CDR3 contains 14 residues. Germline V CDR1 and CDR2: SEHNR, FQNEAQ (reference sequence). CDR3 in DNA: TGTGCCAGCAGTTCCGGGACCACGGGGCTGACCCAGTACTTC. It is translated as CASSSGTTGLTQYF.

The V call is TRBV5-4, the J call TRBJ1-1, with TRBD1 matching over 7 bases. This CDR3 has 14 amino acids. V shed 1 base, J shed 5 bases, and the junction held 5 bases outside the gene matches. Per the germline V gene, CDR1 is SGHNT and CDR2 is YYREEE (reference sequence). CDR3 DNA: TGTGCCAGCAGCTTGAACAGGGGTGGGACTGAAGCTTTCTTT. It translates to CASSLNRGGTEAFF.

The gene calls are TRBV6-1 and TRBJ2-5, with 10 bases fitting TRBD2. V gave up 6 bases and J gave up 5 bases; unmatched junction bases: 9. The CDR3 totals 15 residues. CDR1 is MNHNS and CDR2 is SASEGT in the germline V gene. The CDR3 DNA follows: TGTGCCAGCAGGACGAAGCGGGGGGGCCTGGAGACCCAGTACTTC. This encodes CASRTKRGGLETQYF.

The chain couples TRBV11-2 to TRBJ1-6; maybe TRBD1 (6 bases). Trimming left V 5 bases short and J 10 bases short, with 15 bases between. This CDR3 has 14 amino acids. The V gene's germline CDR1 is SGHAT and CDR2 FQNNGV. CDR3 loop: CASSAVRGQSPLHF. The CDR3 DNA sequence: TGTGCCAGCAGCGCCGTTCGGGGGCAATCACCCCTCCACTTT.

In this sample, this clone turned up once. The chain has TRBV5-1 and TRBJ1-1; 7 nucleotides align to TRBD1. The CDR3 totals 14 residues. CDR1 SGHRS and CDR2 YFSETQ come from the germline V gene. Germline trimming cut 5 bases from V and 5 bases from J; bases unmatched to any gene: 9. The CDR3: CASRLQGRVTEAFF. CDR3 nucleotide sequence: TGCGCCAGCAGGTTACAGGGGAGGGTAACTGAAGCTTTCTTT.

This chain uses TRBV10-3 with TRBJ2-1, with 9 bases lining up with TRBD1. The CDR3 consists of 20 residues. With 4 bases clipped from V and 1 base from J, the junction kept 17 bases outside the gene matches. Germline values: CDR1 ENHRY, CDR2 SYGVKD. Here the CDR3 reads CAISARGGTGSQFSYNEQFF. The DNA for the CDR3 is TGTGCCATCAGTGCTCGAGGTGGGACAGGGTCCCAATTTTCCTACAATGAGCAGTTCTTC.

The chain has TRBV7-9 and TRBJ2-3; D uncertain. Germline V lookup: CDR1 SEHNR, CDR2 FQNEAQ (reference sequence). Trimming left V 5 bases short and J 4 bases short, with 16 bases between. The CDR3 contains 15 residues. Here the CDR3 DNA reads TGTGCCAGCAGCCCCTCGGTAACCTGGGCAGATACGCAGTATTTT. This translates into CASSPSVTWADTQYF.

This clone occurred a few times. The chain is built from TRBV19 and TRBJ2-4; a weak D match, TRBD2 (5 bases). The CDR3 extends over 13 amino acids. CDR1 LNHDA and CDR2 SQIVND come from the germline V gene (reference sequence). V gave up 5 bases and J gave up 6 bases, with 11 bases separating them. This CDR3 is CASSWESGNIQYF. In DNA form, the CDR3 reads TGTGCCAGTAGTTGGGAGAGTGGAAACATTCAGTACTTC.

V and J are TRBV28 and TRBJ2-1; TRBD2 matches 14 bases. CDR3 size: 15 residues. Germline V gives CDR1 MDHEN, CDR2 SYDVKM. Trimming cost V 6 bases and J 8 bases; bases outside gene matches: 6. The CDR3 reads CASRSGTSGSYEQFF. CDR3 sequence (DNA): TGTGCCAGCAGATCCGGGACTAGCGGGAGCTATGAGCAGTTCTTC.